The T cell receptor (beta chain) under discussion was sequenced for a study of CD8 T cells in ankylosing spondylitis. This clonotype was recorded many times. The antigen remains undetermined. Trimming took 2 bases from V and 8 from J; bases not matched to a gene: 6. The CDR3 spans 15 residues. The germline gives CDR1 MGHRA, CDR2 YSYEKL. TCRdb re-called the 5' RACE reads with MiXCR, one entry per CDR3 protein. There are some 220,000 distinct CDR3 sequences in the sample; approximately 7.3% occur only once, and 13% to 15% lies in the top ten. Study-level results: Characteristic, it appeared, of ankylosing spondylitis blood was a TCR beta motif of about eight highly homologous variants.

The specimen sequenced was blood, either unsorted or a sorted T cell fraction (not recorded which). The TCR sequence derives from a male donor with ankylosing spondylitis. The rearrangement links TRBV4-1 to TRBJ2-1; 10 nucleotides agree with TRBD2. CDR3: CASSQWVAGGDEQFF. CDR3 DNA: TGCGCCAGCAGCCAATGGGTAGCGGGAGGTGATGAGCAGTTCTTC.